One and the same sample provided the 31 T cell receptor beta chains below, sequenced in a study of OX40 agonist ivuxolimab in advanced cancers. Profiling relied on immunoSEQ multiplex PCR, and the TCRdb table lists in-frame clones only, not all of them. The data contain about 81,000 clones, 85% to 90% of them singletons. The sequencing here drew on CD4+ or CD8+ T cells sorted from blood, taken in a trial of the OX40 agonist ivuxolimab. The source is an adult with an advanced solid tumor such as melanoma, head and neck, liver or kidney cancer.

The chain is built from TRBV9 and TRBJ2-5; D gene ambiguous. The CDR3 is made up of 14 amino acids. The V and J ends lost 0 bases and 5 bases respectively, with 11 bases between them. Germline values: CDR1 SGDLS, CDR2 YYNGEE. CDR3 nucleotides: TGTGCCAGCAGCGTAGAGGTAGGACGGGAGACCCAGTACTTC. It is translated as CASSVEVGRETQYF. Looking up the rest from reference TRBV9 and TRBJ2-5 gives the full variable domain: DSGVTQTPKHLITATGQRVTLRCSPRSGDLSVYWYQQSLDQGLQFLIQYYNGEERAKGNILERFSAQQFPDLHSELNLSSLELGDSALYFCASSVEVGRETQYFGPGTRLLVL.

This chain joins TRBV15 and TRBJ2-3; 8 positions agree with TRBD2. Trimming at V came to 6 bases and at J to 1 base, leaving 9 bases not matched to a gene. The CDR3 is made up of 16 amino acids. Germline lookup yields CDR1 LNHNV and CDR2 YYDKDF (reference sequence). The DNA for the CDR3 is TGTGCCACCAGTCACCCCGGGACTAGTGGCACAGATACGCAGTATTTT. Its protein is CATSHPGTSGTDTQYF.

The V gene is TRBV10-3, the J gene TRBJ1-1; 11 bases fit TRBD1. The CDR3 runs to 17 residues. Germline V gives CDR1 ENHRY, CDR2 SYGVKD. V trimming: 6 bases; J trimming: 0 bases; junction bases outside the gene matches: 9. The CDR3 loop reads CAIRARTGGAVNTEAFF. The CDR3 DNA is TGTGCCATCAGGGCCCGGACAGGGGGCGCCGTGAACACTGAAGCTTTCTTT.

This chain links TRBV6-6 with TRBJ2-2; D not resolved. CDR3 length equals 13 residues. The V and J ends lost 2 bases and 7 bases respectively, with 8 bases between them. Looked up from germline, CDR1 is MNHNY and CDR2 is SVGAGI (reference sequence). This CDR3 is CASSYRRSGELFF. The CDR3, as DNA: TGTGCCAGCAGTTACAGACGAAGCGGGGAGCTGTTTTTT.

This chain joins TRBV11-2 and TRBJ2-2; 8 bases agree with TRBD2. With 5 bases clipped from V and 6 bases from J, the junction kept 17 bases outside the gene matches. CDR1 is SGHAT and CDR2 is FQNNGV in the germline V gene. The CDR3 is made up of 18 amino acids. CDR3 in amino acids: CASSHYTSGGALAGELFF. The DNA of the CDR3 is TGTGCCAGCAGCCACTACACTAGCGGAGGGGCATTAGCCGGGGAGCTGTTTTTT.

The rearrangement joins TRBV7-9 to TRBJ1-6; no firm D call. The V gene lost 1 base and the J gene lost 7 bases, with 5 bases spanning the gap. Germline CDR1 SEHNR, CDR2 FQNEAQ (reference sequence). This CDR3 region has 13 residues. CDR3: CASSLEANSPLHF. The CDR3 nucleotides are TGTGCCAGCAGCTTAGAGGCGAATTCACCCCTCCACTTT.

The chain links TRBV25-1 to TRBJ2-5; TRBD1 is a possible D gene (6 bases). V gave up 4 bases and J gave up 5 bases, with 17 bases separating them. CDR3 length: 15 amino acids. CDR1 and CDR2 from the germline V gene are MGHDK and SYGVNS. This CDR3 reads CASSVRDNPPETQYF. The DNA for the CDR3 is TGTGCCAGCAGTGTCCGGGACAATCCCCCTGAGACCCAGTACTTC. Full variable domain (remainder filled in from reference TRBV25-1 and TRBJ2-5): EADIYQTPRYLVIGTGKKITLECSQTMGHDKMYWYQQDPGMELHLIHYSYGVNSTEKGDLSSESTVSRIRTEHFPLTLESARPSHTSQYLCASSVRDNPPETQYFGPGTRLLVL.

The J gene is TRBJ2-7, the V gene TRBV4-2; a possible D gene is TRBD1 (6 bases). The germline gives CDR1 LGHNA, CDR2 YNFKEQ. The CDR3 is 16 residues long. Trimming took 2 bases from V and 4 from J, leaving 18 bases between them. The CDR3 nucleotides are TGTGCCAGCAGCCAATCTTCCGGGACATCGACGTACGAGCAGTACTTC. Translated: CASSQSSGTSTYEQYF.

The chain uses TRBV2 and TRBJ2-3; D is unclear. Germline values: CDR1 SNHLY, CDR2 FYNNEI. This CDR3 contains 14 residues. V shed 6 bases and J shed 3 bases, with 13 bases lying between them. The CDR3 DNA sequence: TGTGCCAGCAGCGCCCTAGGTGCAACAGATACGCAGTATTTT. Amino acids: CASSALGATDTQYF.

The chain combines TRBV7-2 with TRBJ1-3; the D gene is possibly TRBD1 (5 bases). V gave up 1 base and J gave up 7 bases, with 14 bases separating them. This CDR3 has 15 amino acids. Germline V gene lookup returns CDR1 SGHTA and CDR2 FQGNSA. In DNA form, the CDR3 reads TGTGCCAGCAGCTTAGACCCCGTGGCAGGGAACACCATATATTTT. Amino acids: CASSLDPVAGNTIYF.

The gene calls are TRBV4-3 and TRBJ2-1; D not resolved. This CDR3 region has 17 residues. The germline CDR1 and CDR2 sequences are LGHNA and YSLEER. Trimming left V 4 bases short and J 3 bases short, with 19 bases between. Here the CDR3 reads CASSLEANGYNYNEQFF. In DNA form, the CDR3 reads TGCGCCAGCAGCCTAGAGGCGAACGGGTACAACTACAATGAGCAGTTCTTC.

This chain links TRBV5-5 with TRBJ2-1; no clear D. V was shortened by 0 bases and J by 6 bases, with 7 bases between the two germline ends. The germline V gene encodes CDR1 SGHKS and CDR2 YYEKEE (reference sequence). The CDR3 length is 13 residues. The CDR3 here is CASSLGTGNEQFF. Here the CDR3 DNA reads TGTGCCAGCAGCTTGGGGACGGGCAATGAGCAGTTCTTC. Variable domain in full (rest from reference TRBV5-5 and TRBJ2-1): DAGVTQSPTHLIKTRGQQVTLRCSPISGHKSVSWYQQVLGQGPQFIFQYYEKEERGRGNFPDRFSARQFPNYSSELNVNALLLGDSALYLCASSLGTGNEQFFGPGTRLTVL.

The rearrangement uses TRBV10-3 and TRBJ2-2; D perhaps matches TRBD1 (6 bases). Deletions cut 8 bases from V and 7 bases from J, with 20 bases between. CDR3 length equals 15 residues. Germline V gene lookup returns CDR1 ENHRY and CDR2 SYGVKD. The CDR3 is CAISFRQGQGGELFF. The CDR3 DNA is TGTGCCATCTCGTTCCGGCAGGGGCAGGGCGGGGAGCTGTTTTTT.

The CDR3 loop reads CASSPEIPTGMAGANVLTF. The CDR3 nucleotides read TGTGCCAGCAGCCCCGAAATTCCGACCGGGATGGCTGGGGCCAACGTCCTGACTTTC. This rearrangement joins TRBV7-6 to TRBJ2-6; possibly TRBD2 for D (5 bases). The length of the CDR3 is 19 residues. The germline V gene has CDR1 SGHVS and CDR2 FNYEAQ. Trimming took off 5 bases at V and 2 bases at J, with 22 bases between the two ends.

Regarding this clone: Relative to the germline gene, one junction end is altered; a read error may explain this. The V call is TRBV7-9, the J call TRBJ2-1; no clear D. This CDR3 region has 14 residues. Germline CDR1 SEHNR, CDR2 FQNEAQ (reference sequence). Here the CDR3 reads CASTLDEPWGEQFF. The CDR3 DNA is TGTGCCAGCACCTTAGACGAACCCTGGGGTGAGCAGTTCTTC.

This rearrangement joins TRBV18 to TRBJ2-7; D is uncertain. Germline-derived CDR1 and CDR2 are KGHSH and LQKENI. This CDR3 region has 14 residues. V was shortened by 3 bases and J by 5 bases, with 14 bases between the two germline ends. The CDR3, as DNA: TGTGCCAGCTCACCCAATTGGGCCAGCAACGAGCAGTACTTC. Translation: CASSPNWASNEQYF.

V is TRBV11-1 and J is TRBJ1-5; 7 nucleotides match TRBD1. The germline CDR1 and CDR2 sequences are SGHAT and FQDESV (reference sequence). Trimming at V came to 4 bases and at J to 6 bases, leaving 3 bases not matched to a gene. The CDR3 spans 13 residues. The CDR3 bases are TGTGCCAGCAGCTCAGGGGGAAGTCAGCCCCAGCATTTT. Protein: CASSSGGSQPQHF.

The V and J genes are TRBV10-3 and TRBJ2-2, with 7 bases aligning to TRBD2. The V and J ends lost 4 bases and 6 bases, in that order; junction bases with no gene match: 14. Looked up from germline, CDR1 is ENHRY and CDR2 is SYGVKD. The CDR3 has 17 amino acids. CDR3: CAISAPPRGAGAGELFF. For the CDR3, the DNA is TGTGCCATCAGTGCACCTCCGCGGGGCGCGGGGGCCGGGGAGCTGTTTTTT.

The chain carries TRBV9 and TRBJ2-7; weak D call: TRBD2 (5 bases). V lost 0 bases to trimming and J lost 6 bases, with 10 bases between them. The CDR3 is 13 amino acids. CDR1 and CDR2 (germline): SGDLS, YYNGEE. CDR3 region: CASSVVRDGEQYF. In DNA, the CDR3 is TGTGCCAGCAGCGTAGTGAGGGATGGCGAGCAGTACTTC.

The CDR3 sequence: CASSEKDRETGGYTF. The CDR3 nucleotides read TGTGCCAGCAGTGAGAAGGACAGGGAAACGGGAGGCTACACCTTC. This chain joins TRBV6-1 and TRBJ1-2; 8 bases line up with TRBD1. Germline assignment: CDR1 MNHNS and CDR2 SASEGT. After removal of 3 bases from V and 8 bases from J, the junction contained 11 bases not matched to a gene. This CDR3 has 15 amino acids.

For the CDR3, the DNA is TGCGCCAGCAGCTTGGAGGGACACGGGATCACAGATACGCAGTATTTT. The encoded protein is CASSLEGHGITDTQYF. The chain has TRBV5-1 and TRBJ2-3; weak D call: TRBD1 (6 bases). The CDR3 extends over 16 amino acids. Trimming stripped 0 bases from V and 2 bases from J, with 13 bases between. Germline CDR1 and CDR2: SGHRS and YFSETQ.

The CDR3 nucleotides read TGCAGCGTTGAGGGGGGCTACGAGCAGTACTTC. This sequence encodes CSVEGGYEQYF. The chain links TRBV29-1 to TRBJ2-7; D is possibly TRBD2 (6 bases). V lost 3 bases, J lost 3 bases, and 6 bases lay in between. Germline V gene sequence: CDR1 SQVTM, CDR2 ANQGSEA. This CDR3 has 11 residues.

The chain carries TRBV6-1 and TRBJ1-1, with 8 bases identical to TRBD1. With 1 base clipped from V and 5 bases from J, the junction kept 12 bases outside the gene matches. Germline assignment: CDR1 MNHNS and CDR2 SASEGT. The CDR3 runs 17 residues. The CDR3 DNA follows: TGTGCCAGCAGTGAAGATCCCCCAGGGGGCGTGGGGACTGAAGCTTTCTTT. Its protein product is CASSEDPPGGVGTEAFF.

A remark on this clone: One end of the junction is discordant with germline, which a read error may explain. CDR3 DNA: TGTGCTAGCAGCTTAGACCGGGGTGATACGCAGTATTTT. Its translation: CASSLDRGDTQYF. The chain couples TRBV7-7 to TRBJ2-3; weak D call: TRBD2 (5 bases). This CDR3 is 13 amino acids long. Germline V gene data show CDR1 as SSHAT and CDR2 as FNYEAQ (reference sequence).

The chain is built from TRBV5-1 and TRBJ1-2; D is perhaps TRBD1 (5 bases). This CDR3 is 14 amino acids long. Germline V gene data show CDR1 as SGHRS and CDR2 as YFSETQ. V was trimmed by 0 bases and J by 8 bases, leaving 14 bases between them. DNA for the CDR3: TGCGCCAGCAGCTTGGGGGGGTCACCCGTGGGCTACACCTTC. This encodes CASSLGGSPVGYTF. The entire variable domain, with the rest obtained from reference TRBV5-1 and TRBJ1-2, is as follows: KAGVTQTPRYLIKTRGQQVTLSCSPISGHRSVSWYQQTPGQGLQFLFEYFSETQRNKGNFPGRFSGRQFSNSRSEMNVSTLELGDSALYLCASSLGGSPVGYTFGSGTRLTVV.

CDR3 DNA: TGTGCCATTCGATCCGGGGGGGTCCTTGAAGCTTTCTTT. Translated: CAIRSGGVLEAFF. The rearrangement joins TRBV6-5 to TRBJ1-1; perhaps TRBD1 as D (5 bases). CDR1 and CDR2 from the germline V gene are MNHEY and SVGAGI. The CDR3 is made up of 13 amino acids. With 10 bases removed from V and 7 bases from J, the gap between germline ends came to 19 bases.

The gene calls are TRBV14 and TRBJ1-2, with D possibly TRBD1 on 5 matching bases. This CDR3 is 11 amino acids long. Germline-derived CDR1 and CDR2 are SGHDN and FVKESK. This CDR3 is CVTGANYGYTF. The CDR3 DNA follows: TGTGTAACAGGAGCTAACTATGGCTACACCTTC. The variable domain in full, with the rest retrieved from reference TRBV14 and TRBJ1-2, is EAGVTQFPSHSVIEKGQTVTLRCDPISGHDNLYWYRRVMGKEIKFLLHFVKESKQDESGMPNNRFLAERTGGTYSTLKVQPAELEDSGVYFCVTGANYGYTFGSGTRLTVV.

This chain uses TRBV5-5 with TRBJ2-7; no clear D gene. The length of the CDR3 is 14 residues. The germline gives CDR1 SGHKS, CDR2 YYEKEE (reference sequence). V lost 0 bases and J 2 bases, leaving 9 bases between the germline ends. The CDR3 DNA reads TGTGCCAGCAGCTTGGTGTGGTGGGCCTACGAGCAGTACTTC. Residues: CASSLVWWAYEQYF.

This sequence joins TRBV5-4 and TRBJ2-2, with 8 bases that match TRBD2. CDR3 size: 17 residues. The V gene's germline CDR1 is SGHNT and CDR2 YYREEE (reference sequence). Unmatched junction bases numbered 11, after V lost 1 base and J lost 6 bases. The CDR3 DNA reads TGTGCCAGCAGCTTGCCCGGGGGGGCGTTTATCGCCGGGGAGCTGTTTTTT. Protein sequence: CASSLPGGAFIAGELFF.

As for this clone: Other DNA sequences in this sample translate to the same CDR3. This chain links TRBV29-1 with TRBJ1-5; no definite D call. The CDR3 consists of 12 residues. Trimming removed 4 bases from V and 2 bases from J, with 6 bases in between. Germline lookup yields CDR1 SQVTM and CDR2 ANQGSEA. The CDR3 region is CSVGWGNQPQHF. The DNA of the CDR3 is TGCAGCGTTGGGTGGGGCAATCAGCCCCAGCATTTT.

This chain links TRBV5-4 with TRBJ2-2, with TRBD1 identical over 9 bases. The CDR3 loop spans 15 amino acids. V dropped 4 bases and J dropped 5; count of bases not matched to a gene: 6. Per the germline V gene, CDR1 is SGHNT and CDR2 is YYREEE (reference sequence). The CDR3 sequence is CASSPGGQGTGELFF. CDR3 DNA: TGTGCCAGCAGCCCTGGGGGACAGGGAACCGGGGAGCTGTTTTTT.